This TCR beta chain stems from a study of blood T cell repertoires in COVID-19. Measured with immunoSEQ multiplex PCR; TCRdb has only the in-frame clones, and not every one. The sample shows about 15,000 clones, around 74% of them seen only once. The CDR3 spans 14 residues. Trimming pared 5 bases from V and 6 bases from J, leaving 13 bases between. Germline lookup yields CDR1 SEHNR and CDR2 FQNEAQ (reference sequence). This chain connects TRBV7-9 to TRBJ2-2, with D perhaps TRBD1 (6 bases). The source is a man in his sixties with acute or convalescent COVID-19. The source material was peripheral blood. The CDR3 DNA follows: TGTGCCAGCAGCCCACCAGGGGTGGCCGGGGAGCTGTTTTTT. Protein: CASSPPGVAGELFF.